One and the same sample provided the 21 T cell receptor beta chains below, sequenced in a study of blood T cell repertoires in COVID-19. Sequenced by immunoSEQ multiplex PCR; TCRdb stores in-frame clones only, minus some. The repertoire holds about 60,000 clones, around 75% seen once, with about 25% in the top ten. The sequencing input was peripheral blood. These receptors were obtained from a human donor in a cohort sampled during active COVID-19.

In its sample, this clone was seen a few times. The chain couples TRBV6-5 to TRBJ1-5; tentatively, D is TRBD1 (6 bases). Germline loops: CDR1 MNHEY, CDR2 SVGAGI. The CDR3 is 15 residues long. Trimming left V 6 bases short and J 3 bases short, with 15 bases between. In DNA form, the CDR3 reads TGTGCCAGCAGGCTTAACCAGGGGTTCAATCAGCCCCAGCATTTT. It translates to CASRLNQGFNQPQHF.

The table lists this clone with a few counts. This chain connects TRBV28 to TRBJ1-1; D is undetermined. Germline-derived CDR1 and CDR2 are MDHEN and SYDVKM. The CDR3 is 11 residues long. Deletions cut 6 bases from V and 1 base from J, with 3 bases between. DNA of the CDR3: TGTGCCAGCAGCCGGAACACTGAAGCTTTCTTT. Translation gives CASSRNTEAFF.

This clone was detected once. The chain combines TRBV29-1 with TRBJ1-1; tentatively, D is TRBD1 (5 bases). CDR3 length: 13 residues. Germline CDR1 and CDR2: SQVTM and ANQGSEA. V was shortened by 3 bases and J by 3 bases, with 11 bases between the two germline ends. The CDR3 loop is CSVERDFDTEAFF. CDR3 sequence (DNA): TGCAGCGTTGAGAGGGACTTCGACACTGAAGCTTTCTTT.

CDR3 nucleotides: TGTGCCAGCAGTCAGATGCAGGGGATAAGTTCACCCCTCCACTTT. This gives the protein CASSQMQGISSPLHF. J is TRBJ1-6 and V is TRBV6-2 or TRBV6-3; possibly TRBD1 for D (6 bases). Germline assignment: CDR1 MNHEY and CDR2 SVGEGT. The CDR3 extends over 15 amino acids. V lost 5 bases, J lost 9 bases, and 17 bases lay in between.

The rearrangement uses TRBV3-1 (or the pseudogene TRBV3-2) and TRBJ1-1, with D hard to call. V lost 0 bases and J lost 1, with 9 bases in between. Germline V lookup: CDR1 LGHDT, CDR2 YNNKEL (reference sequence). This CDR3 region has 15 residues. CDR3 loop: CASSQESAGNTEAFF. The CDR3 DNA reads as TGTGCCAGCAGCCAAGAATCCGCAGGGAACACTGAAGCTTTCTTT.

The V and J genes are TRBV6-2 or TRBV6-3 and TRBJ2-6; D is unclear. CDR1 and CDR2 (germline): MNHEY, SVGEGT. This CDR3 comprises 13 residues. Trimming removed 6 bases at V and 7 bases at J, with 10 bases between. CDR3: CASSPSPANVLTF. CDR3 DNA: TGTGCCAGCAGCCCCTCTCCTGCCAACGTCCTGACTTTC.

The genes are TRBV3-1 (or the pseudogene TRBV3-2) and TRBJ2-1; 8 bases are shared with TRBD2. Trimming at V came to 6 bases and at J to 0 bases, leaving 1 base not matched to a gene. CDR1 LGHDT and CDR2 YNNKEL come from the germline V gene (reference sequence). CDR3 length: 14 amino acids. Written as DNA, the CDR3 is TGTGCCAGCAGGCGGGGGGCCTCCTACAATGAGCAGTTCTTC. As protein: CASRRGASYNEQFF.

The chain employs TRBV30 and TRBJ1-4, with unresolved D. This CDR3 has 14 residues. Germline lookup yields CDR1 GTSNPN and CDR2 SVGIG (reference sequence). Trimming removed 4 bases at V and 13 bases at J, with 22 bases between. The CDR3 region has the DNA TGTGCCTGGAAGACAAGTGGGGTAGCCGCGGGACTGTTTTTT. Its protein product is CAWKTSGVAAGLFF.

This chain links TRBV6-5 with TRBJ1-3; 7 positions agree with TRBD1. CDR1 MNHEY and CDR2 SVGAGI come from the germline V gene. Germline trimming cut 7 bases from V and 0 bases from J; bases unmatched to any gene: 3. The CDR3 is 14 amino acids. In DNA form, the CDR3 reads TGTGCCAGCAACAGGGGCTACTCTGGAAACACCATATATTTT. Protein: CASNRGYSGNTIYF.

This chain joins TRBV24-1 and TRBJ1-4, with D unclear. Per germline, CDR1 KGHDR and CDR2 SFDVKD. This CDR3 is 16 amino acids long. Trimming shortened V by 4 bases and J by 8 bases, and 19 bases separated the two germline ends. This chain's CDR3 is CATSDGGIRADEKLFF. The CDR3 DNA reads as TGTGCCACCAGTGACGGAGGCATCCGGGCTGACGAAAAACTGTTTTTT.

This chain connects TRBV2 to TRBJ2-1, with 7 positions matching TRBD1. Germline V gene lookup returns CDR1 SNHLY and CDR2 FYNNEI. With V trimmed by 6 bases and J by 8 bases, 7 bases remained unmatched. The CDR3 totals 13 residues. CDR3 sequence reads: CASSPDRADEQFF. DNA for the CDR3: TGTGCCAGCAGCCCAGACAGGGCCGATGAGCAGTTCTTC.

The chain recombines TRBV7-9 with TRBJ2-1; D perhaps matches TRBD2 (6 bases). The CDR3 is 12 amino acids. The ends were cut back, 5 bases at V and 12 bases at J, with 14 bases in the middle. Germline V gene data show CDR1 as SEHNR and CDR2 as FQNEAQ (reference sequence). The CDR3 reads CASSPLEGAQFF. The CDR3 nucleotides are TGTGCCAGCAGCCCCCTGGAGGGAGCGCAGTTCTTC. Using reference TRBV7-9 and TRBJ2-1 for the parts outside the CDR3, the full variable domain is DTGVSQNPRHKITKRGQNVTFRCDPISEHNRLYWYRQTLGQGPEFLTYFQNEAQLEKSRLLSDRFSAERPKGSFSTLEIQRTEQGDSAMYLCASSPLEGAQFFGPGTRLTVL.

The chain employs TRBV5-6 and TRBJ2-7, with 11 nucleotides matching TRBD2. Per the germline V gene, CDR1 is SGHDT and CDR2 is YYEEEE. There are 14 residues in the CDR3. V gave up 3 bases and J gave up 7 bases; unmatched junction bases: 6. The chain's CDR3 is CASSSLAGDGEQYF. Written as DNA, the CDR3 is TGTGCCAGCAGCTCACTAGCGGGAGACGGTGAGCAGTACTTC. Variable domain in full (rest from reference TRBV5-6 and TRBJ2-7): DAGVTQSPTHLIKTRGQQVTLRCSPKSGHDTVSWYQQALGQGPQFIFQYYEEEERQRGNFPDRFSGHQFPNYSSELNVNALLLGDSALYLCASSSLAGDGEQYFGPGTRLTVT.

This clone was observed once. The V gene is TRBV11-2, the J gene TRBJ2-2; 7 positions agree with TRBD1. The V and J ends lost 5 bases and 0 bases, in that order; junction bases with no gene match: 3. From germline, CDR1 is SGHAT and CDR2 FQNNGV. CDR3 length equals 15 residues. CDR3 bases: TGTGCCAGCAGCATAACAGGGGCGAACACCGGGGAGCTGTTTTTT. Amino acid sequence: CASSITGANTGELFF.

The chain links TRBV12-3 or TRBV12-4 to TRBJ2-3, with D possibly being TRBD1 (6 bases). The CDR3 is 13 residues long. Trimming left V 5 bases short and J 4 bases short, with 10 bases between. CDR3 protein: CASSLSGADTQYF. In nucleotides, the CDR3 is TGTGCCAGCAGTCTTTCAGGGGCAGATACGCAGTATTTT.

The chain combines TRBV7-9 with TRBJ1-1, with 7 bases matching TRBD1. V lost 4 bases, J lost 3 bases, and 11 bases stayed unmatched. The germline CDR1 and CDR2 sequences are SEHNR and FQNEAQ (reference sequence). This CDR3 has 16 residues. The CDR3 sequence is CASSSLHRGGYTEAFF. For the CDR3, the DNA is TGTGCCAGCAGCTCCCTCCACAGGGGCGGGTACACTGAAGCTTTCTTT.

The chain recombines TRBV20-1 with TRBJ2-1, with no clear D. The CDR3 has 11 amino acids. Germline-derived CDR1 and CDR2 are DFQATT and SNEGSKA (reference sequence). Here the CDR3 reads CSLPVRNEQFF. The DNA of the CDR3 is TGCAGCCTACCTGTACGGAATGAGCAGTTCTTC.

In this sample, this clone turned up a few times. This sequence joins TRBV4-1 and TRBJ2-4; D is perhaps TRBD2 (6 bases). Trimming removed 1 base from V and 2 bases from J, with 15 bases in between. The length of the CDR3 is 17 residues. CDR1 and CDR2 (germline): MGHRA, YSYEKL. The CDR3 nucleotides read TGCGCCAGCAGCCAAGGCGGGGCAGGACCGACCAAAAACATTCAGTACTTC. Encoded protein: CASSQGGAGPTKNIQYF.

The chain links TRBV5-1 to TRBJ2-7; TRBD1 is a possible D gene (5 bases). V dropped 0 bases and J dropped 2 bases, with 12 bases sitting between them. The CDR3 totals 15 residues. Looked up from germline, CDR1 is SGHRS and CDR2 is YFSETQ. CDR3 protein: CASSLEGAGPYEQYF. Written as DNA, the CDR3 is TGCGCCAGCAGCTTGGAAGGGGCCGGGCCCTACGAGCAGTACTTC.

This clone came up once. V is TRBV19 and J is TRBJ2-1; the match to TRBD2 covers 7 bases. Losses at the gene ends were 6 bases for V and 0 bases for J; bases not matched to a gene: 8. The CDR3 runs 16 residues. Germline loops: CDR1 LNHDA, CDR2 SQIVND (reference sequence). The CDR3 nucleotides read TGTGCCAGTAGAAGGGAAGCGGGACCCTCCTACAATGAGCAGTTCTTC. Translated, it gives CASRREAGPSYNEQFF.

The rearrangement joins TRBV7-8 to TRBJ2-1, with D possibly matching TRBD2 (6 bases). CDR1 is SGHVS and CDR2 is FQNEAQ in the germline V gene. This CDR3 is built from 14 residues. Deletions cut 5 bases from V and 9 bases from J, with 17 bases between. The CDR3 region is CASSRVGRGGEQFF. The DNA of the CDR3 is TGTGCCAGCAGCAGAGTCGGGAGAGGAGGTGAGCAGTTCTTC.